Given below is one T cell receptor beta chain in context. Antigen: not known. The read gets to within 3 residues of the CDR3 end, and the germline J gene fills in the rest. The data originate from a study of T cells in women clearing cervical HPV infection. Study overall: Case blood was drawn a median approximately five months after lesion detection. The study's findings and limits: Cases carried less TRBV6-7 than controls: approximately 0.1% versus 0.16%.

Profiling relied on immunoSEQ multiplex PCR, and the TCRdb table lists in-frame clones only, not all of them. The sample table sets out 30,000 to 35,000 clones. Dot-blot hybridization genotyped cervical HPV amplified with MY09/MY11 PCR. Between the trimmed V and J ends, which lost 3 bases and 2 bases, there was a span of 10 bases. Germline V gene lookup returns CDR1 SGHAT and CDR2 FQDESV (reference sequence). The CDR3 is 15 residues long. The receptor comes from a woman between 18 and 70 years old with a cervical HPV16 infection that either progressed to CIN3+ or cleared (not recorded which). The chain couples TRBV11-1 to TRBJ2-2; D call uncertain. The specimen was blood buffy coat. The CDR3 protein is CASSFTLGNTGELFF. The covered CDR3 bases are TGTGCCAGCAGCTTCACACTGGGCAACACCGGGGAG.